The following is a T cell receptor beta chain sequence with its context. This clonotype turned up a few times. It lacks a known antigen. Base qualities are not recorded, but no much larger clone differs from it by a single base. Sequencing was performed on an Illumina NovaSeq 6000. TCR cDNA was made using 5'RACE template switching, a step that added a universal primer site and unique molecular identifiers. cDNA synthesis was primed from both the TCR alpha and TCR beta constant segments. Library amplification used two PCR steps, and the second PCR step added sample barcodes and sequencing adapters. Sequencing of libraries was performed on Illumina HiSeq 2500 (2x100 bp) or NovaSeq (2x150 bp). The paper's data handling went like this. MIGEC was used to demultiplex reads and collapse the reads into UMI consensus sequences, and MiXCR was used for V(D)J alignment. Vaccine-responding clonotypes were defined with edgeR using replicate PBMC samples, requiring FDR below 0.01 and a log2 fold change above 5 up to day 15. Each bulk clonotype received a CD4 or CD8 identity based on whether the sequenced CD4 or CD8 repertoire contained that clonotype at higher abundance. TCRdb reprocessing: public reads trimmed at Q25 with fastp, clones called with MiXCR, in-frame beta chains kept. Each CDR3 protein gets just one entry, which takes the most common genes and DNA from the rows behind it. These V and J calls rely on TCRdb rather than the paper's analysis. This sample has fewer than 400,000 distinct CDR3 sequences in its table, and about 10% of those were observed once. Together, the top ten hold around 3.2% of the sample.

This specimen comes from a study of T cells after yellow fever vaccination (dated by TCRdb to about 2019). Regarding the study in general: The SMART-Seq v4 Ultra Low Input RNA kit was used to prepare libraries from fractions with low cell numbers. Two healthy male donors made up the cohort, one aged 18 to 29 years and the other aged 30 to 39 years. Bulk TCR alpha and beta repertoires were sequenced longitudinally to track T-cell clones before and after primary and booster YFV17D yellow fever vaccination. Bulk PBMC replicates and cell subsets were isolated from blood drawn at multiple timepoints before and after both primary and secondary immunization.

From the germline V gene, CDR1 is SGHTA and CDR2 is FQGNSA. The V end gives up 5 bases and the J end 3 bases, leaving 9 bases in the junction not matched to a gene. Its CDR3 holds 16 amino acids, cysteine through phenylalanine. CDR3 DNA only is kept here, 48 bases in frame from base 1. What this sample's treatment or condition label stands for: live attenuated yellow fever vaccine strain. A standard Ficoll-Paque protocol was used to isolate PBMCs from peripheral blood. Dynabeads CD4 and CD8 positive selection kits were used to isolate CD4 and CD8 T-cell fractions. TriZol was used to extract RNA from bulk PBMCs, CD4 and CD8 fractions, and dextramer-positive and dextramer-negative fractions. On the study overall, not on this receptor specifically: Most clones expanded after primary vaccination were re-detected after the booster (almost 97% of CD4 and 88% of CD8), suggesting broad memory maintenance. Compared with the primary T-cell response, the secondary T-cell response was faster but weaker, reaching its peak on day 5 rather than on day 15. Because the study included only a couple of donors, the extent to which the findings can be generalized is limited. FACS-sorted repertoires could contain abundant contaminating clonotypes from the bulk population, so computational filtering was required. A small share of clonotypes was detected in both CD4 and CD8 compartments, with the overlap likely arising from convergent recombination.

The sequenced sample was CD4+ T cells sorted from PBMCs, obtained 45 days after the yellow fever booster vaccination. Recombination joined TRBV7-2 with TRBJ2-7, with 11 bases matching TRBD2. The TCR originated in a man between 18 and 29 years old who received the YFV17D yellow fever vaccine. The DNA sequence reads TGTGCCAGCAGCCTCCAGACTAGCGGGACCAACTACGAGCAGTACTTC. This encodes CASSLQTSGTNYEQYF.